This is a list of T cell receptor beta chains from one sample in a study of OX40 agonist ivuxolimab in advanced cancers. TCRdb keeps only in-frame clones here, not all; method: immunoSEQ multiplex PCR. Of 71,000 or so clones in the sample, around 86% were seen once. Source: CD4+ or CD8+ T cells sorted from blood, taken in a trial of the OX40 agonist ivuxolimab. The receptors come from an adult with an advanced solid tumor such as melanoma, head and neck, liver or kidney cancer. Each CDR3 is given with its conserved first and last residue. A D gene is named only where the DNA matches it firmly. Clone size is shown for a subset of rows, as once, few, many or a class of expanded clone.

CASTLRQATNTGELFF	TGTGCCAGCACCCTTAGGCAGGCCACGAACACCGGGGAGCTGTTTTTT	.	once	TRBV5-4	TRBJ2-2
CASSPTETSYEQYF	TGTGCCAGCAGCCCGACGGAGACTTCCTACGAGCAGTACTTC	.	once	TRBV11-3	TRBJ2-7
CASSLGPGVSNNEQFF	TGCGCCAGCAGCTTGGGTCCGGGAGTATCCAACAATGAGCAGTTCTTC	.	.	TRBV5-1	TRBJ2-1
CASSGGLVGETQYF	TGTGCCAGTAGTGGCGGGCTAGTGGGAGAGACCCAGTACTTC	.	.	TRBV19	TRBJ2-5
CASFNFGLAGAEQFF	TGTGCCAGCTTTAATTTCGGACTAGCGGGAGCTGAGCAGTTCTTC	TRBD2	.	TRBV27	TRBJ2-1
CASSVDTDTQYF	TGTGCCAGCAGCGTAGATACAGATACGCAGTATTTT	.	.	TRBV9	TRBJ2-3
CASRPGLAGTGELFF	TGTGCCAGCAGACCTGGACTAGCGGGCACCGGGGAGCTGTTTTTT	TRBD2	.	TRBV7-9	TRBJ2-2
CASTRQGVDEKLFF	TGTGCCAGCACTAGACAGGGAGTGGATGAAAAACTGTTTTTT	TRBD1	.	TRBV6-5	TRBJ1-4
CAISESSLMDEQFF	TGTGCCATCAGTGAGTCGAGCTTGATGGATGAGCAGTTCTTC	.	.	TRBV10-3	TRBJ2-1
CASSVKPGQENSPLHF	TGTGCCAGCAGTGTAAAGCCGGGACAGGAAAATTCACCCCTCCACTTT	TRBD1	.	TRBV6-1	TRBJ1-6
CASSPDRGPGNTIYF	TGTGCCAGCTCACCAGACAGGGGGCCTGGAAACACCATATATTTT	TRBD1	once	TRBV18	TRBJ1-3
CAISPGQGVLRNQPQHF	TGTGCCATCAGTCCGGGACAGGGTGTTTTGCGCAATCAGCCCCAGCATTTT	TRBD1	.	TRBV10-3	TRBJ1-5
CASSSPSTPNQPQHF	TGTGCCAGCAGCTCCCCGTCGACCCCCAATCAGCCCCAGCATTTT	.	.	TRBV7-9	TRBJ1-5
CASSLWPGELFF	TGTGCCAGCAGCTTATGGCCCGGGGAGCTGTTTTTT	.	.	TRBV11-3	TRBJ2-2
CASSISGINKETQYF	TGTGCCAGCAGTATTAGCGGGATCAATAAAGAGACCCAGTACTTC	TRBD2	.	TRBV6-1	TRBJ2-5
CASSPPGTGLMYEQYF	TGTGCCAGCTCACCACCCGGGACAGGCCTAATGTACGAGCAGTACTTC	TRBD1	.	TRBV18	TRBJ2-7
CASSLFPQGNHRGGEAFF	TGTGCCAGCAGTTTATTCCCCCAAGGGAACCATCGAGGGGGTGAAGCTTTCTTT	.	once	TRBV28	TRBJ1-1
CASSPREVGETQYF	TGTGCCAGCAGTCCCCGGGAGGTGGGGGAGACCCAGTACTTC	TRBD2	few	TRBV6-8	TRBJ2-5
CASSPREGEAYEQYF	TGTGCCAGTAGTCCCCGGGAGGGCGAAGCCTACGAGCAGTACTTC	TRBD2	.	TRBV19	TRBJ2-7
CASSNEKLFF	TGTGCCAGCAGCAATGAAAAACTGTTTTTT	.	.	TRBV7-9	TRBJ1-4
CAWSGDAGWAFF	TGTGCCTGGAGTGGGGACGCTGGTTGGGCTTTCTTT	.	.	TRBV30	TRBJ1-1
CASSLRQGVDTQYF	TGTGCCAGCAGCTTAAGACAGGGGGTAGATACGCAGTATTTT	TRBD1	.	TRBV9	TRBJ2-3
CASSPPQRVSLFTQYF	TGTGCCAGCTCACCACCCCAGCGCGTTTCGCTTTTTACGCAGTATTTT	.	.	TRBV18	TRBJ2-3
CASSSRTENTGELFF	TGTGCCAGCAGCTCCCGAACAGAGAACACCGGGGAGCTGTTTTTT	.	.	TRBV11-3	TRBJ2-2
CASSQQGMHYGYTF	TGTGCCAGCAGCCAACAGGGGATGCACTATGGCTACACCTTC	.	.	TRBV14	TRBJ1-2
CASSRTTGNTIYF	TGTGCCAGCAGTCGGACTACTGGAAACACCATATATTTT	.	.	TRBV6-5	TRBJ1-3
CASRGQNTGELFF	TGTGCCAGCAGAGGACAGAACACCGGGGAGCTGTTTTTT	.	.	TRBV14	TRBJ2-2
CASSLMARDDEQFF	TGTGCCAGCAGCTTAATGGCGAGGGACGATGAGCAGTTCTTC	.	few	TRBV7-2	TRBJ2-1
CASSSSGRDTDTQYF	TGTGCCAGCAGTTCTAGCGGGAGGGACACAGATACGCAGTATTTT	TRBD2	once	TRBV6-6	TRBJ2-3
CASSLAAGRTEAFF	TGTGCCAGCAGTTTAGCGGCAGGCCGTACTGAAGCTTTCTTT	.	.	TRBV28	TRBJ1-1
CASSLDHFSGRTGELFF	TGTGCCAGCAGCTTAGATCACTTTAGCGGGAGAACCGGGGAGCTGTTTTTT	TRBD2	once	TRBV11-3	TRBJ2-2
CASSIAQLTGELFF	TGTGCCAGTAGTATCGCACAGCTCACCGGGGAGCTGTTTTTT	.	.	TRBV19	TRBJ2-2
CASSLAGAGGTGELFF	TGTGCCAGCAGTTTAGCCGGGGCAGGGGGCACCGGGGAGCTGTTTTTT	TRBD1	.	TRBV28	TRBJ2-2
CASSGRGNEQYF	TGTGCCAGCTCCGGCAGGGGAAACGAGCAGTACTTC	.	.	TRBV28	TRBJ2-7
CASSLGGTFGQPQHF	TGTGCCAGCAGCTTAGGCGGAACATTCGGCCAGCCCCAGCATTTT	.	.	TRBV7-9	TRBJ1-5
CASSLVGQGALNQPQHF	TGTGCCAGCAGCTTAGTAGGACAGGGGGCATTAAATCAGCCCCAGCATTTT	TRBD1	.	TRBV7-2	TRBJ1-5
CASSQDWPRGATNEKLFF	TGTGCCAGCAGCCAAGATTGGCCAAGGGGTGCAACTAATGAAAAACTGTTTTTT	.	.	TRBV4-2	TRBJ1-4
CASSSRTGYEQYF	TGTGCCAGCAGTTCCCGGACAGGGTACGAGCAGTACTTC	TRBD1	.	TRBV27	TRBJ2-7
CASSQTRPSGLYNEQFF	TGCGCCAGCAGCCAAACCCGGCCTAGCGGGCTTTACAATGAGCAGTTCTTC	TRBD2	.	TRBV4-3	TRBJ2-1
CASSQPGPIITQYF	TGCGCCAGCAGCCAACCGGGACCCATTATTACCCAGTACTTC	.	.	TRBV4-1	TRBJ2-5
CASSLALTGRRGYTF	TGTGCCAGCAGCTTAGCGTTGACAGGAAGACGCGGCTACACCTTC	.	once	TRBV7-9	TRBJ1-2
CASSPTGGRSSYNEQFF	TGTGCCAGCTCACCGACAGGGGGCCGAAGCTCCTACAATGAGCAGTTCTTC	TRBD1	.	TRBV18	TRBJ2-1
CAAFGAANTEAFF	TGTGCCGCATTTGGGGCGGCGAACACTGAAGCTTTCTTT	.	.	TRBV6-5	TRBJ1-1
CASSPPGSLRFGYTF	TGTGCCAGCTCACCACCGGGCAGTCTTCGGTTTGGCTACACCTTC	.	.	TRBV18	TRBJ1-2
CASSQRGGNTEAFF	TGCGCCAGCAGCCAAAGGGGGGGGAACACTGAAGCTTTCTTT	.	.	TRBV4-3	TRBJ1-1
CAWRYGDSRAFF	TGTGCCTGGAGGTACGGGGACAGTCGGGCTTTCTTT	TRBD1	.	TRBV30	TRBJ1-1
CASSGRQDFYEQYF	TGTGCCAGCAGTGGTAGACAGGATTTCTACGAGCAGTACTTC	.	few	TRBV6-1	TRBJ2-7
CASSPRQNTEAFF	TGTGCCAGCAGTCCTAGACAGAACACTGAAGCTTTCTTT	.	.	TRBV11-2	TRBJ1-1
CASSPRVGDGETQYF	TGTGCCAGCAGCCCAAGGGTCGGGGATGGGGAGACCCAGTACTTC	.	.	TRBV11-2	TRBJ2-5
CASSEGKFPGELFF	TGTGCCAGCAGTGAAGGAAAGTTTCCCGGGGAGCTGTTTTTT	.	once	TRBV6-1	TRBJ2-2
CASSPARGPREQYF	TGTGCCAGCAGCCCCGCCAGGGGCCCTCGGGAGCAGTACTTC	.	.	TRBV7-2	TRBJ2-5
CASSLGSGWGTEAFF	TGTGCCAGCAGCTTAGGTTCGGGGTGGGGCACTGAAGCTTTCTTT	.	once	TRBV11-2	TRBJ1-1
CASSFGSPGGNEKLFF	TGTGCCAGCAGCTTCGGGTCGCCGGGGGGTAATGAAAAACTGTTTTTT	.	.	TRBV11-2	TRBJ1-4
CASSSNTGELFF	TGTGCCAGCAGCTCGAACACCGGGGAGCTGTTTTTT	.	.	TRBV5-4	TRBJ2-2